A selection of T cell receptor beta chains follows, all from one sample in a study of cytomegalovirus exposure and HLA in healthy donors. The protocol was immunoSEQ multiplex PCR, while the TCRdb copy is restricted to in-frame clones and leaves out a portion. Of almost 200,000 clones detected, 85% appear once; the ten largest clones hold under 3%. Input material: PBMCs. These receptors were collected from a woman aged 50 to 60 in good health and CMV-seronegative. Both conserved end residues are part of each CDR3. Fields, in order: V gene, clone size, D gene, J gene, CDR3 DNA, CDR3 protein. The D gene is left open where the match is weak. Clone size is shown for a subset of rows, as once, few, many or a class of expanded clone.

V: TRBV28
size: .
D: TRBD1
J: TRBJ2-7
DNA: TGTGCCAGCAGTTTCCCGACAGGGGGATCCTACGAGCAGTACTTC
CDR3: CASSFPTGGSYEQYF

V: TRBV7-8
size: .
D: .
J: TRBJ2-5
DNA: TGTGCCAGCAGCTTAGTCGAGGCCCAGTACTTC
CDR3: CASSLVEAQYF

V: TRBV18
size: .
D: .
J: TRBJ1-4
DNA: TGTGCCAGCTCACGAGAGGGAGGGGACGAAAAACTGTTTTTT
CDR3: CASSREGGDEKLFF

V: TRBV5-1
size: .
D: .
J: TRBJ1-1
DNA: TGCGCCAGCAGCCGGGGGGACCTAAACACTGAAGCTTTCTTT
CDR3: CASSRGDLNTEAFF

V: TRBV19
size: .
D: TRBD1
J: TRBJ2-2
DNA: TGTGCCAGTAGTGACCCAGGTGTAGGGGGCGAGAACACCGGGGAGCTGTTTTTT
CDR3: CASSDPGVGGENTGELFF

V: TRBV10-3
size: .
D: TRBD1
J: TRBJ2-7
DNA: TGTGCCATCAGCGGGGGACAGGGGATCTCCTACGAGCAGTACTTC
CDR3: CAISGGQGISYEQYF

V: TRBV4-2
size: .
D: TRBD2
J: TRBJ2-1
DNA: TGTGCCAGCAGCCAAGATCGTGGGGGACTAGCGAACAATGAGCAGTTCTTC
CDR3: CASSQDRGGLANNEQFF

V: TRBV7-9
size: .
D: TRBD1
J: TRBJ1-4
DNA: TGTGCCAGCGGAACAGGGGGTACTGAAAAACTGTTTTTT
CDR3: CASGTGGTEKLFF

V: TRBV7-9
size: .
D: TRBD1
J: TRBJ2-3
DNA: TGTGCCAGCAGCGGGACAGTGAACACAGATACGCAGTATTTT
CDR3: CASSGTVNTDTQYF

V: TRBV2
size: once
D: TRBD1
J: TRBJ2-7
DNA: TGTGCCAGCAGTGCTCTGACAGGGGCCACGGGTGAGCAGTACTTC
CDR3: CASSALTGATGEQYF

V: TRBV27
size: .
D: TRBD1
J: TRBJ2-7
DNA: TGTGCCAGCAGTACATCTCCCTCCGAGGGACAGGGGAACGAGCAGTACTTC
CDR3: CASSTSPSEGQGNEQYF

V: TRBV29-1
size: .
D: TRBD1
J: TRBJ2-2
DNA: TGCAGCGTTCGGGGGACAGGGCCGAGCGGGGAGCTGTTTTTT
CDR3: CSVRGTGPSGELFF

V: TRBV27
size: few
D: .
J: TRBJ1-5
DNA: TGTGCCAGCAGCCGAGAAACGGGTCAGCCCCAGCATTTT
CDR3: CASSRETGQPQHF

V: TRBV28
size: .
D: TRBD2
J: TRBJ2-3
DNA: TGTGCCAGCAGTTCAACCCGACTAGCGGGAGTAGGAGATACGCAGTATTTT
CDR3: CASSSTRLAGVGDTQYF

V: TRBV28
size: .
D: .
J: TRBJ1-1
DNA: TGTGCCAGCGTTGCCGGCGGGAACACTGAAGCTTTCTTT
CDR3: CASVAGGNTEAFF

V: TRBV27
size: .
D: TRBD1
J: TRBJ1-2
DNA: TGTGCCAGCAGTACGGACAGGGAAAACTATGGCTACACCTTC
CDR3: CASSTDRENYGYTF

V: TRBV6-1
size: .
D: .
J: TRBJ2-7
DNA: TGTGCCTGCGGACTCTCCTACGAGCAGTACTTC
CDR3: CACGLSYEQYF

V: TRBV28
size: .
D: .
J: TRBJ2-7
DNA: TGTGCCAGCAGTTTACAGGGCTACGAAGTCCCCTACGAGCAGTACTTC
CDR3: CASSLQGYEVPYEQYF